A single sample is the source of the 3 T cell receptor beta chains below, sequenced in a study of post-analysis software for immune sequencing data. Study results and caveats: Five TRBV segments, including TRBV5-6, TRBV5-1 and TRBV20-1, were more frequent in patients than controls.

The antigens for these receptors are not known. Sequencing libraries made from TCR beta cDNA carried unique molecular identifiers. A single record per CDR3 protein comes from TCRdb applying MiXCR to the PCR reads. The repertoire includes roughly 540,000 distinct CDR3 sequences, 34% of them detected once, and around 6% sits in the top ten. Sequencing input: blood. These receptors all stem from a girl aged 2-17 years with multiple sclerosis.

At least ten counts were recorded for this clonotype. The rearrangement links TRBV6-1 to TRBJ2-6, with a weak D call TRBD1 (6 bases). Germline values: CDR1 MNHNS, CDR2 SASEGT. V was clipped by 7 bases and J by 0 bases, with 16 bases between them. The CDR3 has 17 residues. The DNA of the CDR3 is TGTGCCAGCACCACAGGACAGCCGAGCTCTGGGGCCAACGTCCTGACTTTC. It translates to CASTTGQPSSGANVLTF.

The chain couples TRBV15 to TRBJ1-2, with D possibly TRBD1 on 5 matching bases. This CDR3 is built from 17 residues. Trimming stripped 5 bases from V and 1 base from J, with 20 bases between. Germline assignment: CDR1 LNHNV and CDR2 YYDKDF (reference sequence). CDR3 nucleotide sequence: TGTGCCACCAGCCGATCCTGGACTGTGGGGGGTAACTATGGCTACACCTTC. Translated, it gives CATSRSWTVGGNYGYTF.

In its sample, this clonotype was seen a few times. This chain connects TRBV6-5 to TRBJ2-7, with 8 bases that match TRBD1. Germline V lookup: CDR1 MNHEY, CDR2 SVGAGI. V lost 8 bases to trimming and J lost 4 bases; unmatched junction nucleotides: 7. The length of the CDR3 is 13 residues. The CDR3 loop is CASGQGRLYEQYF. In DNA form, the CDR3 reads TGTGCCAGCGGACAGGGCCGACTGTACGAGCAGTACTTC.